Sequencing of this TCR beta chain was carried out in a study of cytomegalovirus exposure and HLA in healthy donors. Clones were read by immunoSEQ multiplex PCR, and TCRdb kept only the in-frame ones, dropping some. The top ten hold approximately 2.3% of the sample, which has approximately 160,000 clones, approximately 86% seen once. Whole-study findings and limits: Subsequent analysis found a tendency for first-cohort TCR clusters to co-occur within the 90 to 150 validation repertoires. Rarity held for most TCR sequences, but there were some public TCRs that occurred in many donors.

This clone was detected a few times. Antigen specificity is unknown. Material for sequencing was PBMCs. The origin of this receptor is a man aged 25 to 45 in good health and CMV-seropositive.

CDR3 residues: CSVEGAGGHSEQYF. CDR3 nucleotides: TGCAGCGTTGAAGGCGCGGGGGGGCATAGCGAGCAGTACTTC. V gene TRBV29-1 combines with J gene TRBJ2-7; TRBD2 agrees at 9 bases. Germline V CDR1 and CDR2: SQVTM, ANQGSEA. V lost 1 base to trimming and J lost 6 bases; unmatched junction nucleotides: 7. The length of the CDR3 is 14 residues.